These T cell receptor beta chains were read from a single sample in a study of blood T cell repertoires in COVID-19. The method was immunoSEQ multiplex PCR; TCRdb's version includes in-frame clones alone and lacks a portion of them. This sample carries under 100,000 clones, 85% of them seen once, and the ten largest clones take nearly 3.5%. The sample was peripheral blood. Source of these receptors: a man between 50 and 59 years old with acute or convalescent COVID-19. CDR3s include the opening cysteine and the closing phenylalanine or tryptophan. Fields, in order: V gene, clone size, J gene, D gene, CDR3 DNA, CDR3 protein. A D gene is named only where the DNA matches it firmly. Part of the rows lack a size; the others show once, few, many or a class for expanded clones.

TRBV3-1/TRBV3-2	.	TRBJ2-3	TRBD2	TGTGCCAGCAGCCAAGTGTCTAGCGGAGATACGCAGTATTTT	CASSQVSSGDTQYF
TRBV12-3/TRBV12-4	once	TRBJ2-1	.	TGTGCCAGCAGCAGGCCCGGTTTGGATGAGCAGTTCTTC	CASSRPGLDEQFF
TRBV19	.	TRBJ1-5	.	TGTGCCAGTAGTCGCCTTGAGGAGAATCAGCCCCAGCATTTT	CASSRLEENQPQHF
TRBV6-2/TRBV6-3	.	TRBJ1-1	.	TGTGCCAGCAGTTACGGGAGAGACACTGAAGCTTTCTTT	CASSYGRDTEAFF
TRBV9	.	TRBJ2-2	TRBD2	TGTGCCAGCAGCGTAGATGCTAGCGGGGGTACCGGGGAGCTGTTTTTT	CASSVDASGGTGELFF
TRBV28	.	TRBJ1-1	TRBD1	TGTGCCAGCACCATGACAGGGGGGAACACTGAAGCTTTCTTT	CASTMTGGNTEAFF
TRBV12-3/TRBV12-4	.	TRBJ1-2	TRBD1	TGTGCCAGCAGTGGGACAGGCTATGGCTACACCTTC	CASSGTGYGYTF
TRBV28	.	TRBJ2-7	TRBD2	TGTGCCAGCAGTCCCGCTAGCGGGAGCCTAACCTACGAGCAGTACTTC	CASSPASGSLTYEQYF
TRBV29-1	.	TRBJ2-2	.	TGCAGCGTTCGGTGGTGGCGGAACTACACCGGGGAGCTGTTTTTT	CSVRWWRNYTGELFF
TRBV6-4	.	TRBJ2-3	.	TGTGCCAGCAGACCCGGCGGGGCCACAGATACGCAGTATTTT	CASRPGGATDTQYF
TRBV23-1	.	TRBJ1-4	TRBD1	TGCGCCAGCAGTCAATCGTGGGACAGCAAACCTGCAACTAATGAAAAACTGTTTTTT	CASSQSWDSKPATNEKLFF
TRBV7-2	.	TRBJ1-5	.	TGTGCCAGCAGCTTATCAAGGGGCAGGGTCCACCAGCCCCAGCATTTT	CASSLSRGRVHQPQHF
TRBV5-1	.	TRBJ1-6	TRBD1	TGCGCCAGCAGCGGAGGGACAGGGGAAAATTCACCCCTCCACTTT	CASSGGTGENSPLHF
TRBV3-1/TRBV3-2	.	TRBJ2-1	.	TGTGCCAGCAGCCCCGAGGTAGTCTTTTACAATGAGCAGTTCTTC	CASSPEVVFYNEQFF
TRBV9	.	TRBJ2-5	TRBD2	TGTGCCAGCAGCGTTGACGCGGGAGGTATCGGAGAGACCCAGTACTTC	CASSVDAGGIGETQYF
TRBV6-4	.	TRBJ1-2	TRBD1	TGTGCCAGCAGTTCTTCCGGACAGGGGCCCTTCTATGGCTACACCTTC	CASSSSGQGPFYGYTF
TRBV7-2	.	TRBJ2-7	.	TGTGCCAGCAGCCAAACGGAGGATAAATTGTACTTC	CASSQTEDKLYF
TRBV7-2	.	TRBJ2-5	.	TGTGCCAGCAGCCCGCAGGGGTCCAAAGAGACCCAGTACTTC	CASSPQGSKETQYF
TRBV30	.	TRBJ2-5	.	TGTGCCTGGAGTTTCGTAGGAGGGGAGACCCAGTACTTC	CAWSFVGGETQYF
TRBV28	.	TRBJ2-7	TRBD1	TGTGCCAGCAGTTTTCTCCCGGGACAGGGTAACTACGAGCAGTACTTC	CASSFLPGQGNYEQYF
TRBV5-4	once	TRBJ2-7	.	TGTGCCAGCAGCTCCCGAGCGGACTACGAGCAGTACTTC	CASSSRADYEQYF
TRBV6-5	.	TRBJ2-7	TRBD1	TGTGCCAGCAGCACAGGGGGGTCCGCCTACGAGCAGTACTTC	CASSTGGSAYEQYF
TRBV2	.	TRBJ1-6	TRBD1	TGTGCCAGCAGTGAATCGACAGGGTTTTCTTCACCCCTCCACTTT	CASSESTGFSSPLHF
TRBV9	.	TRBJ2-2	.	TGTGCCAGCAGCGTAGGGGGCAGGATGAAGAACACCGGGGAGCTGTTTTTT	CASSVGGRMKNTGELFF
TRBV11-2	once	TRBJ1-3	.	TGTGCCAGCAGCTTAGGCAGGGGCCACATCGGAGACACCATATATTTT	CASSLGRGHIGDTIYF
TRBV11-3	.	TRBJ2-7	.	TGTGCCAGCAGCTTATCGGGAAGATACGAGCAGTACTTC	CASSLSGRYEQYF
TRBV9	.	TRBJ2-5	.	TGTGCCAGCAGCGTAGACCAGCGACCAGAAGAGACCCAGTACTTC	CASSVDQRPEETQYF
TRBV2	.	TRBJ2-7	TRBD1	TGTGCCAGCAGGGACAGGGGCAACGAGCAGTACTTC	CASRDRGNEQYF
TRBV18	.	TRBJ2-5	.	TGTGCCAGTTCCAGGTCGGGGGAAGAGACCCAGTACTTC	CASSRSGEETQYF
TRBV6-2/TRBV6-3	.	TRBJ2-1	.	TGTGCCAGCAGTTACCAAGGGGCGCGGAATGAGCAGTTCTTC	CASSYQGARNEQFF
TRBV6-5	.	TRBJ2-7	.	TGTGCCAGCATCCCCTCACAGGGAGCACTCTACGAGCAGTACTTC	CASIPSQGALYEQYF
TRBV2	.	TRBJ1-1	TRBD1	TGTGCCAGCAGCTGGACAGGGCGGAACACTGAAGCTTTCTTT	CASSWTGRNTEAFF
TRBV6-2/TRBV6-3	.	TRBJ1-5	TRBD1	TGTGCCAGCAGCAGGGCGGGGACAGGGAATCAGCCCCAGCATTTT	CASSRAGTGNQPQHF
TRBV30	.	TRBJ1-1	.	TGTGCCTGGGATAAGAGGATGAACACTGAAGCTTTCTTT	CAWDKRMNTEAFF
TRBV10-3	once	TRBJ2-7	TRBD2	TGTGCCATCAGTGAGACTAGCGGGGGACCCTACGAGCAGTACTTC	CAISETSGGPYEQYF
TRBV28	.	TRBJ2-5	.	TGTGCCAGCAGTTTCGAGGGTCAAGAGACCCAGTACTTC	CASSFEGQETQYF
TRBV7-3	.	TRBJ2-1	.	TGTGCCAGCAGCGCGGGCGGCTACTCCTACAATGAGCAGTTCTTC	CASSAGGYSYNEQFF
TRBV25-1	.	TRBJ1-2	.	TGTGCCAGCAGTTTCGCGCTCAACTATGGCTACACCTTC	CASSFALNYGYTF
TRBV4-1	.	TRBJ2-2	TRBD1	TGCGCCAGCAGCCAGGACAGGTCTACCGGGGAGCTGTTTTTT	CASSQDRSTGELFF
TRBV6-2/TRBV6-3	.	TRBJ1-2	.	TGTGCCAGCAGTTACTCGATGGAAAACTATGGCTCCACCTTC	CASSYSMENYGSTF
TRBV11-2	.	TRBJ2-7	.	TGTGCCAGCTCTAACCAGGGTTTGGACGAGCAGTACTTC	CASSNQGLDEQYF
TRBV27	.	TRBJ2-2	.	TGTGCCAGCAGTTTAAGAGGGTCCGGGGAGCTGTTTTTT	CASSLRGSGELFF
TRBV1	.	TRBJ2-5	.	TGCACCAGCAGCCAAGGGGACAGGGATAATGAGACCCAGTACTTC	CTSSQGDRDNETQYF
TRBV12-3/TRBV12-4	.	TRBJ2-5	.	TGTGCCAGCAGTTTATCTGAGACCCAGTACTTC	CASSLSETQYF
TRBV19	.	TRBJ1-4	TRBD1	TGTGCCAGTAGTATAGTACAGAGACAGGGGGCAGATGAAAAACTGTTTTTT	CASSIVQRQGADEKLFF
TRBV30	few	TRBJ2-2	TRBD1	TGTGCCAGCAGACAGGGTGGGGAGCTGTTTTTT	CASRQGGELFF
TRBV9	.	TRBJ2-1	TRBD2	TGTGCCAGCAGCGTAGAAGTTAGCGGGAGGGAGCAGTTCTTC	CASSVEVSGREQFF
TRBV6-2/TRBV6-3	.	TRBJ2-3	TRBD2	TGTGCCAGCAGTTACTCGGGGGAGGGCCCTGCAGATACGCAGTATTTT	CASSYSGEGPADTQYF